One T cell receptor (beta chain) is described in this entry. Its target is not known. This sample is part of a study of chemoradiotherapy in HPV16-positive cancers. Overall study: A couple of HPV16-positive patients' cells yielded candidate HPV-specific clones and common motifs. General study findings and limits: Candidate HPV-specific clones and E7-related TCR motifs grew in tumor during treatment. HPV-responsive T-cell expansion during chemoradiotherapy was linked to improved recurrence-free survival in HPV16-positive patients.

TCRdb's copy holds only in-frame clones and misses some; the assay was immunoSEQ multiplex PCR. The sample yields approximately 10,000 clones, roughly 78% seen once. The CDR3 consists of 16 residues. J gave up 5 bases and V 1 base, and 7 bases lay outside the gene matches. Germline loops: CDR1 SGHRS, CDR2 YFSETQ. The sequence derives from a human donor with HPV-associated anogenital cancer. The chain carries TRBV5-1 and TRBJ1-4; 8 nucleotides agree with TRBD1. The specimen was collected from a patient who underwent chemoradiotherapy. DNA of the CDR3: TGCGCCAGCAGCTTGACCCCCGGGACAGGAAATGAAAAACTGTTTTTT. It yields the protein CASSLTPGTGNEKLFF.